One sample yielded the 17 T cell receptor beta chains listed below, sequenced in a study of OX40 agonist ivuxolimab in advanced cancers. The data were produced by immunoSEQ multiplex PCR, yet TCRdb's version contains in-frame clones alone and is incomplete. The sample has 75,000 to 100,000 clones; more than 80% are singletons. This specimen was CD4+ or CD8+ T cells sorted from blood, taken in a trial of the OX40 agonist ivuxolimab. The receptors were gathered from an adult with an advanced solid tumor such as melanoma, head and neck, liver or kidney cancer.

The chain couples TRBV5-6 to TRBJ1-2; perhaps TRBD1 as D (5 bases). The CDR3 runs 14 residues. The V end was cut by 2 bases, the J end by 8 bases, with 16 bases between. Per germline, CDR1 SGHDT and CDR2 YYEEEE. The CDR3 loop is CASSFRDSAGGYTF. CDR3 sequence (DNA): TGTGCCAGCAGCTTCCGGGACTCAGCAGGAGGCTACACCTTC.

V and J are TRBV25-1 and TRBJ2-1, with D perhaps assigned TRBD1 or TRBD2 (6 bases each). V dropped 2 bases and J dropped 10 bases, with 12 bases sitting between them. Per the germline V gene, CDR1 is MGHDK and CDR2 is SYGVNS. The length of the CDR3 is 13 residues. CDR3 sequence reads: CASSEPGGREQFF. CDR3 in DNA: TGTGCCAGCAGTGAACCCGGGGGCCGGGAGCAGTTCTTC.

This rearrangement joins TRBV10-3 to TRBJ2-2, with TRBD2 identical over 7 bases. CDR1 is ENHRY and CDR2 is SYGVKD in the germline V gene. The V segment lost 6 bases and the J segment 0 bases; nucleotides outside the gene matches: 7. The CDR3 has 16 residues. The CDR3 is CAISNASGANTGELFF. The CDR3 DNA is TGTGCCATCAGCAACGCTAGCGGCGCGAACACCGGGGAGCTGTTTTTT.

The V call is TRBV19, the J call TRBJ2-7, with TRBD2 matching over 14 bases. The CDR3 is 15 amino acids. Trimming cost V 6 bases and J 7 bases; bases outside gene matches: 8. Germline V gives CDR1 LNHDA, CDR2 SQIVND (reference sequence). The CDR3 coding sequence is TGTGCCAGTAGCGGACTAGCGGGGGGTTCTTGGGAGCAGTACTTC. It yields the protein CASSGLAGGSWEQYF.

The chain carries TRBV29-1 and TRBJ2-2; unclear D gene. CDR3 length equals 13 residues. Germline CDR1 is SQVTM and CDR2 is ANQGSEA. V was cut by 4 bases and J by 4 bases, with 10 bases left in between. The CDR3 DNA reads as TGCAGCGTTGGAGACATAGGCACCGGGGAGCTGTTTTTT. Translated, it gives CSVGDIGTGELFF.

The DNA of the CDR3 is TGTGCCAGCAGTGAGTTACAGGGGACGCTTCTCGGGGGCTACACCTTC. This encodes CASSELQGTLLGGYTF. The J gene is TRBJ1-2, the V gene TRBV6-1, with 7 bases aligning to TRBD1. The CDR3 is 16 amino acids. Germline V CDR1 and CDR2: MNHNS, SASEGT. V lost 3 bases to trimming and J lost 8 bases; unmatched junction nucleotides: 15.

This rearrangement joins TRBV19 to TRBJ1-5, with a possible D match to TRBD1 (6 bases). V was cut by 0 bases and J by 4 bases, with 10 bases left in between. The CDR3 totals 15 residues. CDR1 LNHDA and CDR2 SQIVND come from the germline V gene (reference sequence). In DNA form, the CDR3 reads TGTGCCAGTAGTATAGATCGGGGGCCAAATCAGCCCCAGCATTTT. It translates to CASSIDRGPNQPQHF.

The chain is built from TRBV6-6 and TRBJ2-1; 11 nucleotides agree with TRBD2. Germline loops: CDR1 MNHNY, CDR2 SVGAGI (reference sequence). This CDR3 contains 16 residues. V was pared by 1 base and J by 5 bases, with 4 bases of the junction left unmatched. CDR3 in amino acids: CASSYLETSGDNEQFF. As DNA, the CDR3 is TGTGCCAGCAGTTACTTGGAGACTAGCGGGGACAATGAGCAGTTCTTC.

The chain is built from TRBV5-1 and TRBJ2-1; D unclear. Trimming took off 4 bases at V and 3 bases at J, with 8 bases between the two ends. This CDR3 has 13 amino acids. CDR1 and CDR2 (germline): SGHRS, YFSETQ. The CDR3 is CASSADNYNEQFF. The CDR3 DNA is TGCGCCAGCAGCGCAGACAACTACAATGAGCAGTTCTTC.

The chain couples TRBV2 to TRBJ2-1; 9 bases agree with TRBD2. CDR1 is SNHLY, CDR2 FYNNEI, per germline. The CDR3 extends over 17 amino acids. Trimming cost V 2 bases and J 0 bases; bases outside gene matches: 5. The CDR3 DNA reads as TGTGCCAGCAGTGAAATGGCGGGAGGGCCCTCCTACAATGAGCAGTTCTTC. The encoded protein is CASSEMAGGPSYNEQFF.

The chain carries TRBV19 and TRBJ1-2, with a weak D call TRBD1 (6 bases). V shed 3 bases and J shed 8 bases, with 19 bases lying between them. Germline CDR1 and CDR2: LNHDA and SQIVND (reference sequence). The length of the CDR3 is 15 residues. The CDR3 reads CASSISPDWGRGYTF. DNA of the CDR3: TGTGCCAGTAGTATTAGCCCGGATTGGGGGCGCGGCTACACCTTC. The full variable domain, in which reference TRBV19 and TRBJ1-2 provide the parts outside the CDR3, is DGGITQSPKYLFRKEGQNVTLSCEQNLNHDAMYWYRQDPGQGLRLIYYSQIVNDFQKGDIAEGYSVSREKKESFPLTVTSAQKNPTAFYLCASSISPDWGRGYTFGSGTRLTVV.

This chain links TRBV9 with TRBJ2-3; TRBD1 aligns across 12 bases. Per the germline V gene, CDR1 is SGDLS and CDR2 is YYNGEE. V shed 2 bases and J 6 bases; nucleotides not matched to a gene: 7. CDR3 length: 16 amino acids. Here the CDR3 DNA reads TGTGCCAGCAGCGTTAGAATGGGACAGGGGGCCGATACGCAGTATTTT. It encodes CASSVRMGQGADTQYF.

The CDR3 nucleotides are TGTGCCAGCAGCTCCGTACTTGGCACCACAGATACGCAGTATTTT. The encoded protein is CASSSVLGTTDTQYF. The rearrangement joins TRBV7-2 to TRBJ2-3; the D is unclear. Per the germline V gene, CDR1 is SGHTA and CDR2 is FQGNSA. Trimming removed 4 bases at V and 2 bases at J, with 13 bases between. The CDR3 totals 15 residues.

The chain recombines TRBV9 with TRBJ2-1; maybe TRBD2 (5 bases). The germline V gene encodes CDR1 SGDLS and CDR2 YYNGEE. The V and J ends lost 1 base and 9 bases respectively, with 17 bases between them. This CDR3 is 15 amino acids long. The chain's CDR3 is CASSVYEWTRGEQFF. The CDR3 coding sequence is TGTGCCAGCAGCGTATACGAGTGGACTCGAGGTGAGCAGTTCTTC.

This clone was counted a single time. This chain connects TRBV13 to TRBJ1-1; D is perhaps TRBD1 (5 bases). V was clipped by 0 bases and J by 3 bases, with 14 bases between them. Germline V CDR1 and CDR2: PRHDT, FYEKMQ (reference sequence). This CDR3 is built from 16 residues. CDR3 in DNA: TGTGCCAGCAGCTTAGGCGGGGAGGGGTTGGACACTGAAGCTTTCTTT. Translating it yields CASSLGGEGLDTEAFF.

In its sample, this clone was seen once. The rearrangement joins TRBV10-1 to TRBJ2-2, with D perhaps TRBD2 (6 bases). Trimming stripped 0 bases from V and 1 base from J, with 9 bases between. This CDR3 region has 16 residues. Germline V gives CDR1 WNHNN, CDR2 SYGVQD (reference sequence). The CDR3 DNA is TGCGCCAGCAGTGAGTCGGCGGAGGGGAACACCGGGGAGCTGTTTTTT. Translated, it gives CASSESAEGNTGELFF.

The rearrangement links TRBV18 to TRBJ1-2; possible D gene TRBD1, 6 bases. Trimming cost V 2 bases and J 6 bases, with 13 bases left between them. Germline V gives CDR1 KGHSH, CDR2 LQKENI. The CDR3 covers 14 residues. CDR3 loop: CASSPSDQGHGYTF. For the CDR3, the DNA is TGTGCCAGCTCACCAAGCGATCAGGGGCATGGCTACACCTTC.